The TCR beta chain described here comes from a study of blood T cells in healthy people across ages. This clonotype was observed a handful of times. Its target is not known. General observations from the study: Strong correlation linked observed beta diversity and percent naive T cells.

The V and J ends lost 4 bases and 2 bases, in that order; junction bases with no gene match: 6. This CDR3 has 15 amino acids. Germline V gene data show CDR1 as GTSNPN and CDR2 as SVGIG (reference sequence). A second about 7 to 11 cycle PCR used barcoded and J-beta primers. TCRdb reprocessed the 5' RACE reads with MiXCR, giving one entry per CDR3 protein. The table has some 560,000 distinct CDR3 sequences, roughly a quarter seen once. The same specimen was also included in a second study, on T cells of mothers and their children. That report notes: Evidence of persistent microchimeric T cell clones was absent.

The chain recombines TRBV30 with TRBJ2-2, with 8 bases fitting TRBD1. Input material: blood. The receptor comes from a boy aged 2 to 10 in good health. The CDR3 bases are TGTGCCTGGACGAGGACAGGGTTAAACACCGGGGAGCTGTTTTTT. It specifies CAWTRTGLNTGELFF. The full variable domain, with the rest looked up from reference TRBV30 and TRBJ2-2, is SQTIHQWPATLVQPVGSPLSLECTVEGTSNPNLYWYRQAAGRGLQLLFYSVGIGQISSEVPQNLSASRPQDRQFILSSKKLLLSDSGFYLCAWTRTGLNTGELFFGEGSRLTVL.